Shown below are 31 T cell receptor beta chains from a single sample sequenced in a study of response to subunit inactivated influenza vaccine. TCRdb fed the RT-PCR reads into MiXCR, producing one record per CDR3 protein. The sample carries more than 450,000 distinct CDR3 sequences, 10% to 15% recorded once. Sequences were derived from PBMCs from blood, sampled on the day of vaccination. These TCRs come from a man between 45 and 60 years old who received an inactivated influenza vaccine.

This rearrangement joins TRBV7-8 to TRBJ2-5; 12 bases agree with TRBD1. Germline assignment: CDR1 SGHVS and CDR2 FQNEAQ. The V gene end was trimmed by 5 bases and the J gene end by 5 bases; junction bases not matched to a gene: 9. The CDR3 contains 16 residues. CDR3 amino acids: CASSPGTGGAGETQYF. The CDR3 nucleotides read TGTGCCAGCAGCCCGGGGACAGGGGGCGCGGGGGAGACCCAGTACTTC.

This chain joins TRBV5-6 and TRBJ1-1, with D possibly being TRBD1 (6 bases). The CDR3 is 14 residues long. The V gene lost 2 bases and the J gene lost 1 base, with 9 bases spanning the gap. The germline gives CDR1 SGHDT, CDR2 YYEEEE. CDR3 residues: CASSFGGSNTEAFF. CDR3 coding DNA: TGTGCCAGCAGCTTTGGGGGCTCGAACACTGAAGCTTTCTTT.

In its sample, this clonotype was seen many times. The J gene is TRBJ1-5, the V gene TRBV20-1; unclear D gene. V lost 2 bases and J lost 4, with 6 bases in between. The germline V gene encodes CDR1 DFQATT and CDR2 SNEGSKA (reference sequence). This CDR3 is 12 amino acids long. CDR3 bases: TGCAGTGCTAGATACAGTAATCAGCCCCAGCATTTT. Residues: CSARYSNQPQHF.

This clonotype was seen a handful of times. The chain carries TRBV12-3 or TRBV12-4 and TRBJ1-1; possible D gene TRBD1, 5 bases. The CDR3 consists of 12 residues. V lost 1 base, J lost 10 bases, and 10 bases lay in between. CDR3 DNA sequence: TGTGCCAGCAGTTTAGGCAGGGTAAGAGCTTTCTTT. Translated: CASSLGRVRAFF.

DNA of the CDR3: TGTGCCAGCAGCTCTCTGACGGGGGTGGACGAGCAGTACTTC. Its protein is CASSSLTGVDEQYF. This sequence joins TRBV6-1 and TRBJ2-7; D is perhaps TRBD2 (6 bases). The CDR3 is 14 residues long. Between the trimmed V and J ends, which lost 6 bases and 5 bases, there was a span of 17 bases. Germline V lookup: CDR1 MNHNS, CDR2 SASEGT.

This chain joins TRBV6-1 and TRBJ2-1; no firm D call. In germline, CDR1 is MNHNS, CDR2 SASEGT. Trimming left V 6 bases short and J 3 bases short, with 15 bases between. This CDR3 contains 15 residues. CDR3 region: CASRLRRGIYNEQFF. The CDR3 nucleotides read TGTGCCAGCAGACTCCGCCGAGGAATCTACAATGAGCAGTTCTTC.

This clonotype was seen a few times. V gene TRBV5-1 combines with J gene TRBJ2-5, with D possibly being TRBD2 (5 bases). Per the germline V gene, CDR1 is SGHRS and CDR2 is YFSETQ. The CDR3 has 14 residues. V gave up 0 bases and J gave up 5 bases, with 11 bases separating them. The CDR3 loop reads CASSLGLRDETQYF. In DNA form, the CDR3 reads TGCGCCAGCAGCTTGGGACTACGGGATGAGACCCAGTACTTC. The full variable domain, its missing parts supplied by reference TRBV5-1 and TRBJ2-5, is KAGVTQTPRYLIKTRGQQVTLSCSPISGHRSVSWYQQTPGQGLQFLFEYFSETQRNKGNFPGRFSGRQFSNSRSEMNVSTLELGDSALYLCASSLGLRDETQYFGPGTRLLVL.

The genes are TRBV20-1 and TRBJ2-1, with 8 bases identical to TRBD2. The CDR3 is 18 residues long. Germline loops: CDR1 DFQATT, CDR2 SNEGSKA (reference sequence). V was pared by 1 base and J by 1 base, with 12 bases of the junction left unmatched. In nucleotides, the CDR3 is TGCAGTGCTAGAGGGTTCGGGGGGGCCTCATATTCCTACAATGAGCAGTTCTTC. This sequence encodes CSARGFGGASYSYNEQFF.

The chain combines TRBV4-3 with TRBJ2-5; no clear D gene. CDR1 and CDR2 from the germline V gene are LGHNA and YSLEER. This CDR3 region has 15 residues. The V end was cut by 0 bases, the J end by 1 base, with 9 bases between. As DNA, the CDR3 is TGCGCCAGCAGCCAAGATTTCGGAAGCCAAGAGACCCAGTACTTC. Translated: CASSQDFGSQETQYF.

This clonotype was picked up a small number of times. The chain combines TRBV3-1 with TRBJ1-2, with D possibly matching TRBD1 (5 bases). Trimming left V 3 bases short and J 2 bases short, with 10 bases between. The CDR3 length is 14 residues. Germline CDR1 and CDR2: LGHDT and YNNKEL (reference sequence). The CDR3 is CASSHRAENYGYTF. For the CDR3, the DNA is TGTGCCAGCAGCCACAGGGCGGAGAACTATGGCTACACCTTC.

The sample holds a few counts of this clonotype. The chain joins TRBV29-1 to TRBJ1-5, with a tentative D call TRBD1 (5 bases). Germline V lookup: CDR1 SQVTM, CDR2 ANQGSEA. The V and J ends lost 6 bases and 3 bases respectively, with 12 bases between them. The CDR3 consists of 13 residues. CDR3 amino acids: CSVSDRTNQPQHF. The DNA for the CDR3 is TGCAGCGTCTCCGACAGAACCAATCAGCCCCAGCATTTT.

This clonotype was observed a few times. The chain is built from TRBV7-2 and TRBJ2-7; the match to TRBD2 covers 7 bases. Trimming took 5 bases from V and 4 from J; bases not matched to a gene: 8. This CDR3 has 14 residues. Germline V CDR1 and CDR2: SGHTA, FQGNSA. The CDR3 DNA sequence: TGTGCCAGCAGCCTCCGTCTAGCGGAGTACGAGCAGTACTTC. This codes for CASSLRLAEYEQYF.

This clonotype was detected ten times or more. The chain has TRBV7-2 and TRBJ2-1, with a possible D match to TRBD2 (6 bases). CDR1 and CDR2 from the germline V gene are SGHTA and FQGNSA. The V end was cut by 5 bases, the J end by 4 bases, with 15 bases between. This CDR3 region has 15 residues. The CDR3 protein is CASSRGLGAYNEQFF. The CDR3 bases are TGTGCCAGCAGCCGGGGGTTAGGAGCTTACAATGAGCAGTTCTTC.

In its sample, this clonotype was seen a few times. The V gene is TRBV20-1, the J gene TRBJ1-1; D is ambiguous. V lost 3 bases to trimming and J lost 2 bases, with 7 bases between them. Germline CDR1 reads DFQATT; CDR2 reads SNEGSKA (reference sequence). CDR3 length: 12 residues. The CDR3 here is CSASGRNTEAFF. The CDR3 coding sequence is TGCAGTGCTAGTGGCAGAAACACTGAAGCTTTCTTT.

CDR3 region: CATSESLANTDTQYF. As DNA, the CDR3 is TGTGCCACCAGTGAATCGCTAGCGAACACAGATACGCAGTATTTT. The rearrangement joins TRBV24-1 to TRBJ2-3, with a possible D match to TRBD2 (6 bases). This CDR3 has 15 residues. Trimming took 4 bases from V and 2 from J, leaving 12 bases between them. Germline V gene data show CDR1 as KGHDR and CDR2 as SFDVKD.

There are many counts of this clonotype. The V and J genes are TRBV7-2 and TRBJ2-3, with D possibly being TRBD2 (5 bases). There are 14 residues in the CDR3. V was shortened by 1 base and J by 3 bases, with 8 bases between the two germline ends. The germline V gene has CDR1 SGHTA and CDR2 FQGNSA. CDR3 sequence reads: CASSLGPGTDTQYF. The CDR3 nucleotides are TGTGCCAGCAGCTTAGGGCCGGGGACAGATACGCAGTATTTT.

The genes are TRBV20-1 and TRBJ2-5, with D perhaps given as TRBD1 or TRBD2 (7 bases each). The CDR3 covers 14 residues. CDR1 is DFQATT and CDR2 is SNEGSKA in the germline V gene (reference sequence). The V gene lost 3 bases and the J gene lost 2 bases, with 13 bases spanning the gap. The CDR3 nucleotides are TGCAGTGCTAGCAGGGGGGGAGGTCAAGAGACCCAGTACTTC. Protein: CSASRGGGQETQYF.

The chain carries TRBV7-2 and TRBJ2-5; 9 bases fit TRBD2. The V gene end was trimmed by 2 bases and the J gene end by 5 bases; junction bases not matched to a gene: 12. This CDR3 is built from 17 residues. Germline CDR1 and CDR2: SGHTA and FQGNSA. CDR3 sequence reads: CASSLMASGVTGETQYF. In nucleotides, the CDR3 is TGTGCCAGCAGCTTAATGGCTAGCGGGGTAACAGGGGAGACCCAGTACTTC.

This chain connects TRBV27 to TRBJ2-7, with D possibly being TRBD2 (5 bases). Looked up from germline, CDR1 is MNHEY and CDR2 is SMNVEV (reference sequence). V dropped 0 bases and J dropped 1 base, with 10 bases sitting between them. The CDR3 runs to 15 residues. CDR3 region: CASSLSAGLSYEQYF. CDR3 DNA: TGTGCCAGCAGTTTATCGGCGGGCTTATCCTACGAGCAGTACTTC.

The chain combines TRBV5-1 with TRBJ2-3; D possibly corresponds to TRBD1 (5 bases). The CDR3 covers 17 residues. The germline V gene encodes CDR1 SGHRS and CDR2 YFSETQ. The V and J ends lost 4 bases and 4 bases respectively, with 22 bases between them. CDR3: CASSDRGSFQGSDTQYF. For the CDR3, the DNA is TGCGCCAGCAGCGATAGGGGCTCATTCCAGGGATCAGATACGCAGTATTTT.

The J gene is TRBJ1-1, the V gene TRBV4-1; D unresolved. Germline V gene sequence: CDR1 MGHRA, CDR2 YSYEKL. The CDR3 spans 16 residues. Trimming removed 3 bases from V and 4 bases from J, with 18 bases in between. The CDR3 spells CASSHALIRGSTEAFF. CDR3 nucleotide sequence: TGCGCCAGCAGCCATGCCCTCATACGGGGTTCCACTGAAGCTTTCTTT.

The rearrangement joins TRBV24-1 to TRBJ2-2; TRBD2 matches 10 bases. The CDR3 consists of 16 residues. With V trimmed by 0 bases and J by 6 bases, 3 bases remained unmatched. Germline loops: CDR1 KGHDR, CDR2 SFDVKD. The CDR3 is CATSDLSLAGAGELFF. The CDR3 nucleotides read TGTGCCACCAGTGATTTGTCGCTAGCGGGGGCCGGGGAGCTGTTTTTT.

The V call is TRBV20-1, the J call TRBJ2-7, with TRBD1 as a possible D gene (5 bases). Germline V gives CDR1 DFQATT, CDR2 SNEGSKA (reference sequence). V dropped 1 base and J dropped 3 bases, with 19 bases sitting between them. This CDR3 is built from 16 residues. CDR3 nucleotides: TGCAGTGCTAGAGGAGGCTGGCAGGGAACCGTCTACGAGCAGTACTTC. Protein product: CSARGGWQGTVYEQYF.

The rearrangement uses TRBV15 and TRBJ1-5; D remains ambiguous. This CDR3 comprises 16 residues. Germline V CDR1 and CDR2: LNHNV, YYDKDF (reference sequence). V dropped 1 base and J dropped 6 bases, with 16 bases sitting between them. CDR3 bases: TGTGCCACCAGCAGAGTACCGGGTACATACAGTCAGCCCCAGCATTTT. Amino acids: CATSRVPGTYSQPQHF.

V and J are TRBV28 and TRBJ2-5, with TRBD2 matching over 7 bases. The ends lost 8 bases at V and 9 bases at J; junction bases unmatched: 18. Germline CDR1 reads MDHEN; CDR2 reads SYDVKM. The CDR3 is made up of 15 amino acids. The CDR3 sequence: CASLSRDYRTGAQYF. CDR3 nucleotides: TGTGCCAGCCTGAGCCGGGACTATCGAACGGGGGCCCAGTACTTC. The variable domain in full, with the rest retrieved from reference TRBV28 and TRBJ2-5, is DVKVTQSSRYLVKRTGEKVFLECVQDMDHENMFWYRQDPGLGLRLIYFSYDVKMKEKGDIPEGYSVSREKKERFSLILESASTNQTSMYLCASLSRDYRTGAQYFGPGTRLLVL.

In this sample, this clonotype turned up a few times. This chain connects TRBV4-3 to TRBJ2-3; tentative D call: TRBD2 (5 bases). Deletions cut 2 bases from V and 1 base from J, with 16 bases between. The V gene's germline CDR1 is LGHNA and CDR2 YSLEER. The CDR3 extends over 17 amino acids. The CDR3 sequence: CASSQSAGLSGTDTQYF. The CDR3 DNA reads TGCGCCAGCAGCCAATCAGCAGGACTGTCAGGCACAGATACGCAGTATTTT.

The chain uses TRBV7-2 and TRBJ1-6; 7 nucleotides align to TRBD1. The germline V gene has CDR1 SGHTA and CDR2 FQGNSA. J lost 6 bases, V lost 3 bases, and 5 bases had no gene match. The CDR3 totals 15 residues. As DNA, the CDR3 is TGTGCCAGCAGCTTGACAGGGACCGGTAATTCACCCCTCCACTTT. This gives the protein CASSLTGTGNSPLHF.

This clonotype was observed a few times. The chain recombines TRBV7-6 with TRBJ2-7; 7 bases are shared with TRBD1. CDR3 size: 15 residues. V lost 5 bases, J lost 3 bases, and 10 bases stayed unmatched. From germline, CDR1 is SGHVS and CDR2 FNYEAQ. The DNA for the CDR3 is TGTGCCAGCAGCATTTCGGACAGGCACCGCTACGAGCAGTACTTC. Translated: CASSISDRHRYEQYF.

This clonotype was counted at least ten times. The J gene is TRBJ2-1, the V gene TRBV7-9, with D maybe TRBD2 (6 bases). Trimming left V 3 bases short and J 5 bases short, with 8 bases between. This CDR3 comprises 13 residues. Germline lookup yields CDR1 SEHNR and CDR2 FQNEAQ (reference sequence). Here the CDR3 DNA reads TGTGCCAGCAGCTTTAGCGGCAACAATGAGCAGTTCTTC. Protein product: CASSFSGNNEQFF.

This clonotype occurred a few times. This rearrangement joins TRBV4-3 to TRBJ2-3; perhaps TRBD1 as D (5 bases). The CDR3 is 15 amino acids. Germline CDR1 and CDR2: LGHNA and YSLEER. With 4 bases removed from V and 0 bases from J, the gap between germline ends came to 11 bases. The CDR3 DNA reads TGCGCCAGCAGCCTAGGACACGCGAGCACAGATACGCAGTATTTT. The encoded protein is CASSLGHASTDTQYF.

The rearrangement joins TRBV20-1 to TRBJ1-5, with D uncertain. The CDR3 is 15 amino acids. The V end was cut by 5 bases, the J end by 0 bases, with 14 bases between. The germline CDR1 and CDR2 sequences are DFQATT and SNEGSKA (reference sequence). DNA for the CDR3: TGCAGTGCTCGAATGGGCTCACTTAGCAATCAGCCCCAGCATTTT. Its translation: CSARMGSLSNQPQHF.